This T cell receptor (beta chain) was captured by sequencing in a study of T cell changes during pregnancy in multiple sclerosis. Generated by immunoSEQ multiplex PCR, the TCRdb table keeps only in-frame clones and is missing some. The table shows approximately 50,000 clones, with approximately 91% occurring only once. This CDR3 has 12 amino acids. V dropped 4 bases and J dropped 2 bases, with 9 bases sitting between them. The germline V gene has CDR1 SQVTM and CDR2 ANQGSEA. This sample comprised CD8+ T cells from peripheral blood mononuclear cells, obtained after pregnancy. The receptor's source is a female donor with multiple sclerosis, enrolled in a pregnancy study. The chain uses TRBV29-1 and TRBJ2-7, with D unresolved. CDR3 protein: CSVAVEAYEQYF. The CDR3 DNA follows: TGCAGCGTTGCGGTAGAAGCCTACGAGCAGTACTTC.